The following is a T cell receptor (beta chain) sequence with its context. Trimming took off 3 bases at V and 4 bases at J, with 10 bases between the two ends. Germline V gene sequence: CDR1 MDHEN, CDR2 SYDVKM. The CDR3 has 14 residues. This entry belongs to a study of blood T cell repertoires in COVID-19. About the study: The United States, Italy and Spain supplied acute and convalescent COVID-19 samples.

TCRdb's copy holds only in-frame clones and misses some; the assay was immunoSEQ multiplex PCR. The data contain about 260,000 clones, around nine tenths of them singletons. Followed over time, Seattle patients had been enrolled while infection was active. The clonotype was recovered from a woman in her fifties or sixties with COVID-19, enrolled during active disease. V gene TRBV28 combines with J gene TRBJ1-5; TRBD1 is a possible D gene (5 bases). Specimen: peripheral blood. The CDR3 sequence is CASSFHRPNQPQHF. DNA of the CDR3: TGTGCCAGCAGTTTTCACAGGCCTAATCAGCCCCAGCATTTT.